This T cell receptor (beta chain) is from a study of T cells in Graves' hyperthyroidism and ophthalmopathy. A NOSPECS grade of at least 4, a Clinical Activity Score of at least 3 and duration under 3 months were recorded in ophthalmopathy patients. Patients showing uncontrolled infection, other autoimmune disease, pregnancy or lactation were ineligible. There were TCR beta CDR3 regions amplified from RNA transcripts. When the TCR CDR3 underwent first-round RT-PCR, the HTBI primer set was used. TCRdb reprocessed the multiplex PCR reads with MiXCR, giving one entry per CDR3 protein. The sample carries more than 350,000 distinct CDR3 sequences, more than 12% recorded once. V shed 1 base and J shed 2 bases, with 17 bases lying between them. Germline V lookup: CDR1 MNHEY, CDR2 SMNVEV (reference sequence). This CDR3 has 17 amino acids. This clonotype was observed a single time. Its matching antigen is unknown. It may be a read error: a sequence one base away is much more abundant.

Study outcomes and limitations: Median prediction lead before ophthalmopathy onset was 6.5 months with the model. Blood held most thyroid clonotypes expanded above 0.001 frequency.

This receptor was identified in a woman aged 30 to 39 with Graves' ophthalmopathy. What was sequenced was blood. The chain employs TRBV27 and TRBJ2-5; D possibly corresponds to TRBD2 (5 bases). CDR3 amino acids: CASSLLASRFWQETQYF. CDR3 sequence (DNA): TGTGCCAGCAGTTTATTAGCTAGCAGATTCTGGCAAGAGACCCAGTACTTC.